Given below is one T cell receptor beta chain in context. This CDR3 has 14 residues. Germline CDR1 is SGHTS and CDR2 is YDEGEE. The junction had 5 bases not matched to a gene; V was cut back by 5 bases and J by 4 bases. The authors reverse transcribed roughly 0.5 to 1 ug RNA with random hexamers. TCRdb re-analysed the immunoSEQ multiplex PCR reads in MiXCR, keeping a single row per CDR3 protein. The sample includes about 240,000 distinct CDR3 sequences, almost 97% of them seen just once. The data were taken from a study of CD8 T cells in Susac syndrome. The V call is TRBV5-8, the J call TRBJ1-5; the match to TRBD1 covers 8 bases. Sequencing input: CD4+ T cells from PBMCs. The TCR was taken from a human donor with Susac syndrome. CDR3 in DNA: TGTGCCAGCAGGTTACAGGGGGGGAATCAGCCCCAGCATTTT. Its protein product is CASRLQGGNQPQHF.